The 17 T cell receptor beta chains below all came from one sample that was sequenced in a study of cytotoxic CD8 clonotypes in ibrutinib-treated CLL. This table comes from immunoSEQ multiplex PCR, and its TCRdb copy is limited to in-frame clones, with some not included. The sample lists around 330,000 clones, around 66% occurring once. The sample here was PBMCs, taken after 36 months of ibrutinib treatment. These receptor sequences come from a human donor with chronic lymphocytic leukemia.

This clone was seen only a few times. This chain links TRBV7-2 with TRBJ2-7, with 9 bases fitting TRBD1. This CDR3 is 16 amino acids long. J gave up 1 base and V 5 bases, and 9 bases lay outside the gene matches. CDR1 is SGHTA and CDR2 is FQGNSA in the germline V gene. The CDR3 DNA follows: TGTGCCAGCAGCCCTGGGGACAGGGCTATGTCCTACGAGCAGTACTTC. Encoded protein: CASSPGDRAMSYEQYF.

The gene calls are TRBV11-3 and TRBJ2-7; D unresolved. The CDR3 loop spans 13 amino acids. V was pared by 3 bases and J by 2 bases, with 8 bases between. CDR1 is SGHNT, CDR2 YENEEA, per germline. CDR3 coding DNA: TGTGCCAGCAGCTTCGGACCCGCCTACGAGCAGTACTTC. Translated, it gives CASSFGPAYEQYF.

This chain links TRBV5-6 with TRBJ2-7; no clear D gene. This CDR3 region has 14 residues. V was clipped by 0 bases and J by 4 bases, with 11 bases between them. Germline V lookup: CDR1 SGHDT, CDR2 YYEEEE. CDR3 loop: CASSLVGSDYEQYF. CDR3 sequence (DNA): TGTGCCAGCAGCTTGGTTGGATCGGATTACGAGCAGTACTTC.

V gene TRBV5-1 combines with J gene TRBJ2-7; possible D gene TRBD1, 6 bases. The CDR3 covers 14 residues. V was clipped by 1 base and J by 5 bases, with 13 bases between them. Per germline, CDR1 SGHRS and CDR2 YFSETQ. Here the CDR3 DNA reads TGCGCCAGCAGCTTGATGCAGGGGTCCAACGAGCAGTACTTC. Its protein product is CASSLMQGSNEQYF.

Here the CDR3 DNA reads TGCGCCAGCAGCCAAACTGCCTCAGGGGGCTTCGGGGAGCTGTTTTTT. Translation: CASSQTASGGFGELFF. This chain connects TRBV4-1 to TRBJ2-2; 8 bases match TRBD1. The CDR3 consists of 16 residues. In germline, CDR1 is MGHRA, CDR2 YSYEKL. The ends lost 2 bases at V and 7 bases at J; junction bases unmatched: 9.

The CDR3, as DNA: TGTGCCATCAGACTACAGGGTCCTGGAAACACCATATATTTT. It codes for CAIRLQGPGNTIYF. The chain uses TRBV10-3 and TRBJ1-3; TRBD1 might be the D (6 bases). The V gene's germline CDR1 is ENHRY and CDR2 SYGVKD. Trimming shortened V by 6 bases and J by 2 bases, and 11 bases separated the two germline ends. The CDR3 contains 14 residues.

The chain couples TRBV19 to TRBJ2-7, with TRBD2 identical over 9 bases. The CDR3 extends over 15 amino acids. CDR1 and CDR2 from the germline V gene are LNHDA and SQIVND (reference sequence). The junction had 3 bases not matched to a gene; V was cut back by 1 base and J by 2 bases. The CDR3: CASSIAPSGTYEQYF. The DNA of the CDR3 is TGTGCCAGTAGTATAGCACCTAGCGGGACCTACGAGCAGTACTTC.

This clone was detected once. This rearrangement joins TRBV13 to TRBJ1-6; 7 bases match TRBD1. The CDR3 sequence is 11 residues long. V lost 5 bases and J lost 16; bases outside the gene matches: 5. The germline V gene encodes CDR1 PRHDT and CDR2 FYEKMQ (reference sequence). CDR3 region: CASSRGTDLHF. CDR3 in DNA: TGTGCCAGCAGCCGAGGGACAGATCTCCACTTT.

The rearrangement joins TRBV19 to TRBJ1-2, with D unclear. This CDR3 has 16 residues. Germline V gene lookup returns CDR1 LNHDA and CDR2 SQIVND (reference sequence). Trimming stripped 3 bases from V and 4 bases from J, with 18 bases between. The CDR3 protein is CASSMAFILGFYGYTF. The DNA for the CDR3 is TGTGCCAGTAGTATGGCCTTTATTCTGGGGTTCTATGGCTACACCTTC.

CDR3 DNA: TGTGCCAGCAGCCGCCGGAGGACTAGCGGGGACACAGATACGCAGTATTTT. Its translation: CASSRRRTSGDTDTQYF. This chain links TRBV5-4 with TRBJ2-3, with TRBD2 matching 12 bases. Germline CDR1 and CDR2: SGHNT and YYREEE (reference sequence). This CDR3 has 17 residues. V lost 4 bases to trimming and J lost 2 bases; unmatched junction nucleotides: 8.

CDR3 loop: CASSQGGRSYNEQFF. In DNA, the CDR3 is TGCGCCAGCAGCCAAGGGGGGCGGTCCTACAATGAGCAGTTCTTC. V usage is TRBV4-1 and J usage is TRBJ2-1, with a tentative D call TRBD1 (6 bases). Germline assignment: CDR1 MGHRA and CDR2 YSYEKL. V lost 1 base and J lost 1, with 8 bases in between. This CDR3 is built from 15 residues.

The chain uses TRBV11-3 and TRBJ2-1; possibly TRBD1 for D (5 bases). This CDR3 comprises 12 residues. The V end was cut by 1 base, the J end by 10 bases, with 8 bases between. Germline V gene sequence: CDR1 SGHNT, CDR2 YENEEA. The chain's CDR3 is CASSLAKGEQFF. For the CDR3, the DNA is TGTGCCAGCAGCTTAGCCAAGGGGGAGCAGTTCTTC.

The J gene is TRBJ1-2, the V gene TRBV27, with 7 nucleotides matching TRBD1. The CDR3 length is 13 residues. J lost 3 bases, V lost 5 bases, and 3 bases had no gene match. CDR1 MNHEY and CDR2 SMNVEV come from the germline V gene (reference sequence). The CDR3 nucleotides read TGTGCCAGCAGTCCCCAGGGGGACTATGGCTACACCTTC. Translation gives CASSPQGDYGYTF.

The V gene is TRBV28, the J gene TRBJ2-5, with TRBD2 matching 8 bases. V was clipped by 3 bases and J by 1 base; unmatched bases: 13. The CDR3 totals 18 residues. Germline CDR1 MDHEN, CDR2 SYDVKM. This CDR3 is CASSFRPLLAGIQETQYF. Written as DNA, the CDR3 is TGTGCCAGCAGTTTTCGTCCCCTTTTAGCGGGAATCCAAGAGACCCAGTACTTC.

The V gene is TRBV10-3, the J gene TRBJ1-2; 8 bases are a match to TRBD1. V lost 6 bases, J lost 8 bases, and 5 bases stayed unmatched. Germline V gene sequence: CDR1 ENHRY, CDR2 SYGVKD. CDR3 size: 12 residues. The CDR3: CAIRDREVGYTF. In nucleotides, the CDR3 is TGTGCCATCAGGGACAGGGAGGTCGGCTACACCTTC.

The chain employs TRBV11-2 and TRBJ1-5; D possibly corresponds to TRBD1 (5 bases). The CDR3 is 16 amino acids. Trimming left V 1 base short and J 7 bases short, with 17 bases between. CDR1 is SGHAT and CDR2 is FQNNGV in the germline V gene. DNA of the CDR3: TGTGCCAGCAGCTTAGGGGACCGCTCGCTCAGGCAGCCCCAGCATTTT. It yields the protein CASSLGDRSLRQPQHF.

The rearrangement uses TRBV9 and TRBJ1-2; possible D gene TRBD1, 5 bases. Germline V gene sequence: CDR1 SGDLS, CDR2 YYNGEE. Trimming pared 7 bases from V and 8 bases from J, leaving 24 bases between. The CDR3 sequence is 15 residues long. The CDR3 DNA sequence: TGTGCCAGCTCCACCTCCCAGGGTCCATCCTGGGGCTACACCTTC. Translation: CASSTSQGPSWGYTF.